The sequence of this T cell receptor (beta chain) was determined in a study of blood T cell repertoires in COVID-19. The protocol was immunoSEQ multiplex PCR, while the TCRdb copy is restricted to in-frame clones and leaves out a portion. The sample lists 200,000 to 300,000 clones; 80% to 90% were seen once. Per germline, CDR1 MNHEY and CDR2 SVGAGI. The V and J ends lost 10 bases and 1 base respectively, with 11 bases between them. The CDR3 is 13 residues long. The clonotype was recovered from a man aged 35 to 55 who had recovered from COVID-19. Sequenced: PBMCs or T cells enriched from blood (not recorded which). V is TRBV6-5 and J is TRBJ1-3; a possible D gene is TRBD1 (5 bases). CDR3: CATWGGSGNTIYF. CDR3 sequence (DNA): TGTGCCACCTGGGGGGGTTCTGGAAACACCATATATTTT.